The next 29 T cell receptor beta chains were all read from a single sample in a study of T-cell memory formation after mild COVID-19. Each CDR3 protein is one row after TCRdb ran MiXCR on the 5' RACE reads. Counted here are about 240,000 distinct CDR3 sequences, approximately 10% occurring once; the ten biggest clones make up 22%. Sequencing input: PBMCs or a T cell subset sorted from them (not recorded which). These receptors were obtained from a man between 18 and 35 years old who had mild COVID-19 (a few samples of this study predate the infection). Cell type and time point are not known.

This clonotype has a count of ten or more. The gene calls are TRBV20-1 and TRBJ2-7; a possible D gene is TRBD1 (5 bases). The CDR3 has 14 amino acids. Germline-derived CDR1 and CDR2 are DFQATT and SNEGSKA (reference sequence). V lost 1 base and J lost 0, with 10 bases in between. The CDR3 here is CSARGQLNSYEQYF. CDR3 sequence (DNA): TGCAGTGCTAGAGGACAGCTTAACTCCTACGAGCAGTACTTC.

The chain recombines TRBV18 with TRBJ2-2; D gene unclear. Germline-derived CDR1 and CDR2 are KGHSH and LQKENI. This CDR3 has 16 amino acids. Trimming removed 3 bases from V and 1 base from J, with 12 bases in between. CDR3 DNA: TGTGCCAGCTCACCCAGTATCCTCCAGAACACCGGGGAGCTGTTTTTT. It specifies CASSPSILQNTGELFF.

There are a few counts of this clonotype. The chain links TRBV6-5 to TRBJ1-6; no reliable D call. V lost 0 bases and J 10 bases, leaving 16 bases between the germline ends. Germline CDR1 and CDR2: MNHEY and SVGAGI. The length of the CDR3 is 16 residues. CDR3 in DNA: TGTGCCAGCAGTTACTCGCGGCCAGCAGCTAGCTCACCCCTCCACTTT. It yields the protein CASSYSRPAASSPLHF.

This chain connects TRBV3-1 to TRBJ2-7, with D possibly being TRBD1 or TRBD2 (5 bases each). Deletions cut 4 bases from V and 2 bases from J, with 12 bases between. From germline, CDR1 is LGHDT and CDR2 YNNKEL (reference sequence). The CDR3 loop spans 14 amino acids. This CDR3 reads CASSPARGPYEQYF. The CDR3, as DNA: TGTGCCAGCAGCCCCGCCCGGGGACCCTACGAGCAGTACTTC.

This clonotype was counted many times. CDR3 in amino acids: CASSQDGVSGSPLHF. The DNA of the CDR3 is TGCGCCAGCAGCCAAGATGGGGTATCTGGTTCACCCCTCCACTTT. The chain combines TRBV4-3 with TRBJ1-6; no definite D call. This CDR3 region has 15 residues. Trimming left V 0 bases short and J 9 bases short, with 12 bases between. Germline V CDR1 and CDR2: LGHNA, YSLEER.

This clonotype showed up many times. The rearrangement links TRBV6-1 to TRBJ1-1, with D possibly TRBD1 on 6 matching bases. Germline V gene sequence: CDR1 MNHNS, CDR2 SASEGT. Trimming cost V 6 bases and J 3 bases, with 17 bases left between them. This CDR3 contains 15 residues. The CDR3 region is CASSAMGGGYTEAFF. CDR3 nucleotides: TGTGCCAGCAGCGCAATGGGAGGGGGGTACACTGAAGCTTTCTTT.

The chain recombines TRBV18 with TRBJ2-3, with D perhaps TRBD2 (5 bases). The CDR3 has 14 residues. Trimming removed 2 bases at V and 5 bases at J, with 11 bases between. Looked up from germline, CDR1 is KGHSH and CDR2 is LQKENI. CDR3: CASSPGRGGDTQYF. The CDR3 DNA is TGTGCCAGCTCACCAGGGAGAGGTGGAGATACGCAGTATTTT.

This chain connects TRBV7-2 to TRBJ2-3; 8 bases are a match to TRBD2. CDR3 length equals 15 residues. Germline assignment: CDR1 SGHTA and CDR2 FQGNSA. Losses at the gene ends were 5 bases for V and 1 base for J; bases not matched to a gene: 5. CDR3 nucleotides: TGTGCCAGCAGCAACTCAGCGGGGGGCACAGATACGCAGTATTTT. Protein: CASSNSAGGTDTQYF.

This clonotype was picked up many times. This chain uses TRBV20-1 with TRBJ1-2, with D maybe TRBD1 (6 bases). Germline values: CDR1 DFQATT, CDR2 SNEGSKA (reference sequence). With 1 base removed from V and 4 bases from J, the gap between germline ends came to 16 bases. The CDR3 covers 15 residues. This chain's CDR3 is CSARAGTQTPYGYTF. The CDR3 DNA follows: TGCAGTGCTAGAGCCGGGACACAAACTCCCTATGGCTACACCTTC.

The chain is built from TRBV7-2 and TRBJ2-1; 8 bases match TRBD2. CDR3 size: 21 residues. The V gene end was trimmed by 5 bases and the J gene end by 0 bases; junction bases not matched to a gene: 21. The germline V gene has CDR1 SGHTA and CDR2 FQGNSA. The CDR3 sequence is CASSTPFTGTSSSSSYNEQFF. The CDR3 nucleotides read TGTGCCAGCAGCACTCCCTTTACCGGGACTAGTAGCTCCAGCTCCTACAATGAGCAGTTCTTC.

This sequence joins TRBV7-3 and TRBJ1-1; D is uncertain. Looked up from germline, CDR1 is SGHTA and CDR2 is FQGTGA. The CDR3 extends over 17 amino acids. Deletions cut 2 bases from V and 4 bases from J, with 20 bases between. CDR3 nucleotide sequence: TGTGCCAGCAGCTTAGAAGGGAACTATCACCGAACCACTGAAGCTTTCTTT. Protein: CASSLEGNYHRTTEAFF.

The chain recombines TRBV10-3 with TRBJ1-2, with a weak D call TRBD1 (6 bases). V was trimmed by 10 bases and J by 0 bases, leaving 12 bases between them. Germline CDR1 and CDR2: ENHRY and SYGVKD. The CDR3 totals 13 residues. The chain's CDR3 is CASGDTTNYGYTF. The CDR3 DNA is TGTGCCAGCGGGGACACCACTAACTATGGCTACACCTTC.

In its sample, this clonotype was seen a few times. This chain uses TRBV3-1 with TRBJ1-1; TRBD1 aligns across 7 bases. V lost 4 bases and J lost 8; bases outside the gene matches: 7. This CDR3 is built from 13 residues. Per germline, CDR1 LGHDT and CDR2 YNNKEL (reference sequence). CDR3 in amino acids: CASSRRQGREAFF. As DNA, the CDR3 is TGTGCCAGCAGCCGTCGACAGGGAAGGGAAGCTTTCTTT.

The chain is built from TRBV2 and TRBJ2-5; TRBD2 matches 9 bases. The CDR3 consists of 17 residues. CDR1 is SNHLY, CDR2 FYNNEI, per germline. V dropped 6 bases and J dropped 5; count of bases not matched to a gene: 16. CDR3 amino acids: CASSTNRVRGGRETQYF. The CDR3 bases are TGTGCCAGCAGCACAAATCGAGTGCGGGGGGGACGTGAGACCCAGTACTTC.

There are a few counts of this clonotype. V gene TRBV6-1 combines with J gene TRBJ2-1, with a tentative D call TRBD2 (6 bases). The germline CDR1 and CDR2 sequences are MNHNS and SASEGT. The CDR3 runs to 14 residues. With 7 bases removed from V and 1 base from J, the gap between germline ends came to 11 bases. In nucleotides, the CDR3 is TGTGCCAGCATCGGAGGGTGGTCCTACAATGAGCAGTTCTTC. This sequence encodes CASIGGWSYNEQFF.

This clonotype showed up many times. The V call is TRBV7-6, the J call TRBJ2-5; 11 nucleotides agree with TRBD2. V gave up 1 base and J gave up 5 bases; unmatched junction bases: 3. CDR1 and CDR2 (germline): SGHVS, FNYEAQ. CDR3 length: 15 residues. CDR3 in amino acids: CASSLGASGGETQYF. The DNA of the CDR3 is TGTGCCAGCAGCTTAGGGGCTAGCGGGGGGGAGACCCAGTACTTC.

The chain joins TRBV6-5 to TRBJ2-2; tentative D call: TRBD1 (6 bases). V was pared by 5 bases and J by 6 bases, with 13 bases between. The CDR3 extends over 14 amino acids. Germline V gene lookup returns CDR1 MNHEY and CDR2 SVGAGI. The CDR3 here is CASSITGFPGELFF. In nucleotides, the CDR3 is TGTGCCAGCAGTATCACAGGGTTCCCCGGGGAGCTGTTTTTT.

In its sample, this clonotype was seen a few times. The V call is TRBV7-6, the J call TRBJ2-5; no clear D gene. Deletions cut 2 bases from V and 5 bases from J, with 9 bases between. Germline loops: CDR1 SGHVS, CDR2 FNYEAQ. CDR3 length equals 13 residues. The CDR3 DNA follows: TGTGCCAGCAGCTTAAGGGATGTCGAGACCCAGTACTTC. Residues: CASSLRDVETQYF.

This clonotype was recorded many times. The chain combines TRBV24-1 with TRBJ2-3; D is undetermined. The V gene lost 10 bases and the J gene lost 2 bases, with 9 bases spanning the gap. The CDR3 loop spans 12 amino acids. The germline V gene has CDR1 KGHDR and CDR2 SFDVKD. CDR3 residues: CATGMTTDTQYF. The CDR3, as DNA: TGTGCCACGGGGATGACCACAGATACGCAGTATTTT.

This clonotype was detected a few times. The rearrangement joins TRBV18 to TRBJ2-3, with TRBD2 matching over 8 bases. Germline loops: CDR1 KGHSH, CDR2 LQKENI. Trimming took 3 bases from V and 7 from J; bases not matched to a gene: 9. This CDR3 contains 15 residues. The CDR3 loop is CASSPGTSGAYTQYF. DNA of the CDR3: TGTGCCAGCTCACCCGGGACTAGTGGGGCGTATACGCAGTATTTT.

This chain connects TRBV7-2 to TRBJ2-3; tentatively, D is TRBD2 (6 bases). The V end was cut by 1 base, the J end by 7 bases, with 18 bases between. CDR1 is SGHTA, CDR2 FQGNSA, per germline. The CDR3 sequence is 16 residues long. This CDR3 reads CASSLVGVGGRHTQYF. The CDR3 DNA follows: TGTGCCAGCAGCTTAGTTGGGGTCGGGGGACGGCATACGCAGTATTTT.

This clonotype was counted a few times. The chain links TRBV11-1 to TRBJ2-1; 8 nucleotides match TRBD1. This CDR3 is built from 15 residues. V lost 1 base, J lost 3 bases, and 2 bases stayed unmatched. CDR1 SGHAT and CDR2 FQDESV come from the germline V gene (reference sequence). CDR3 DNA sequence: TGTGCCAGCAGCTTAGGACAGGGGAACTACAATGAGCAGTTCTTC. It codes for CASSLGQGNYNEQFF.

This chain links TRBV7-9 with TRBJ1-2, with TRBD1 identical over 7 bases. The CDR3 is 14 amino acids. Per germline, CDR1 SEHNR and CDR2 FQNEAQ (reference sequence). V lost 5 bases and J lost 5; bases outside the gene matches: 8. CDR3 sequence reads: CASSPRLGQYGYTF. CDR3 DNA sequence: TGTGCCAGCAGCCCCAGGTTGGGACAGTATGGCTACACCTTC.

This chain links TRBV10-2 with TRBJ2-1; D call uncertain. V gave up 1 base and J gave up 8 bases, with 18 bases separating them. Germline CDR1 and CDR2: WSHSY and SAAADI. There are 16 residues in the CDR3. DNA of the CDR3: TGCGCCAGCAGTGAGTACCCGAAAGGATCGCACGATGAGCAGTTCTTC. It codes for CASSEYPKGSHDEQFF.

Of note for this clonotype: A much larger clone sits a single nucleotide away, making a read error possible. The J gene is TRBJ2-2, the V gene TRBV5-1; D not certain. Per germline, CDR1 SGHRS and CDR2 YFSETQ. This CDR3 contains 12 residues. Trimming pared 4 bases from V and 1 base from J, leaving 2 bases between. The CDR3 is CASSVNTGELFF. In DNA, the CDR3 is TGCGCCAGCAGCGTGAACACCGGGGAGCTGTTTTTT.

The V call is TRBV18, the J call TRBJ1-5; TRBD1 is a possible D gene (6 bases). This CDR3 is 14 amino acids long. V lost 2 bases and J lost 7, with 12 bases in between. CDR1 and CDR2 from the germline V gene are KGHSH and LQKENI. In DNA form, the CDR3 reads TGTGCCAGCTCACCAGTAGGGGGGTACCAGCCCCAGCATTTT. Protein sequence: CASSPVGGYQPQHF.

This clonotype was counted between two and nine times. The chain couples TRBV6-1 to TRBJ1-2; 7 nucleotides agree with TRBD1. V gave up 7 bases and J gave up 2 bases; unmatched junction bases: 10. The germline gives CDR1 MNHNS, CDR2 SASEGT. The CDR3 runs 15 residues. The CDR3 DNA reads as TGTGCCAGCACCGAACAGGGGCTGGGGAACTATGGCTACACCTTC. Protein: CASTEQGLGNYGYTF.

This rearrangement joins TRBV18 to TRBJ1-5; D uncertain. CDR1 and CDR2 from the germline V gene are KGHSH and LQKENI. V was shortened by 3 bases and J by 5 bases, with 14 bases between the two germline ends. The CDR3 totals 15 residues. CDR3 DNA: TGTGCCAGCTCACCCCGGGCATCTCTGTATCAGCCCCAGCATTTT. Translating gives CASSPRASLYQPQHF.

The J gene is TRBJ2-7, the V gene TRBV6-5; 10 nucleotides align to TRBD1. The junction had 3 bases not matched to a gene; V was cut back by 6 bases and J by 4 bases. CDR3 length: 13 amino acids. CDR1 MNHEY and CDR2 SVGAGI come from the germline V gene. CDR3 amino acids: CASSRDRGYEQYV. The CDR3 coding sequence is TGTGCCAGCAGCAGGGACAGGGGATACGAGCAGTACGTC.